The entry below describes one T cell receptor beta chain. Antigen unknown. Patients were adults with ileal or ileocolonic Crohn's disease needing resection. This entry comes from a study of T cell repertoires in ileal Crohn's disease. For the study at large: About half received postoperative treatment, some 10 with thiopurines and 15 to 20 anti-TNF. Overall study findings and caveats: Clonal expansions were more frequent in active smokers than non-smokers at surgery. Every patient over 26.8% clonality showed endoscopic recurrence.

The table came from immunoSEQ multiplex PCR; TCRdb's copy has only in-frame clones and leaves some out. The profile covers more than 25,000 clones, with about 82% appearing a single time and under 20% taken by the ten largest. CDR3 length: 15 amino acids. From germline, CDR1 is SNHLY and CDR2 FYNNEI. The J segment lost 3 bases and the V segment lost 6 bases, leaving 9 bases of the junction unmatched. The rearrangement uses TRBV2 and TRBJ1-1; 8 bases match TRBD1. Sequencing input: ileal tissue. The TCR was taken from an adult with Crohn's disease. The CDR3 bases are TGTGCCAGCAGAGGACAGGGTCGCGGCGACACTGAAGCTTTCTTT. Translated: CASRGQGRGDTEAFF.